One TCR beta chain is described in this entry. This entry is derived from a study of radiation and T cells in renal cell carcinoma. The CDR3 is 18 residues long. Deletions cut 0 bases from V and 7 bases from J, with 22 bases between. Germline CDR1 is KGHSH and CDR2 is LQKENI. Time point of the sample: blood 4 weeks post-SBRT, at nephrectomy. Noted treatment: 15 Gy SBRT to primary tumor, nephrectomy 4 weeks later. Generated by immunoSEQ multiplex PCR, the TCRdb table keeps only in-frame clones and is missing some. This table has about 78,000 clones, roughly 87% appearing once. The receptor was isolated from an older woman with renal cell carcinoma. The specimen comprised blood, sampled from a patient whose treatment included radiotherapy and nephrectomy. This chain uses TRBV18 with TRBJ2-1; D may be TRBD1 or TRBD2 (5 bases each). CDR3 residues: CASSPPIGDHHEGNEQFF. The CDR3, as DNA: TGTGCCAGCTCACCACCCATTGGGGACCACCATGAAGGGAATGAGCAGTTCTTC.